Listed here are 10 T cell receptor beta chains from one sample, sequenced in a study of shared clonotypes between healthy human individuals. TCRdb's copy holds only in-frame clones and misses some; the assay was immunoSEQ multiplex PCR. The sample comprises approximately 740,000 clones, around two thirds of which are singletons, and 1.5% to 2% rests with the top ten. The sequenced sample was memory CD4+ T cells sorted from blood. Subset described: CD45RA-negative fraction. Receptors were obtained from a woman in her thirties in good health.

The chain is built from TRBV5-6 and TRBJ2-1, with 7 bases aligning to TRBD1. The CDR3 has 14 amino acids. V lost 2 bases, J lost 7 bases, and 6 bases stayed unmatched. The V gene's germline CDR1 is SGHDT and CDR2 YYEEEE. The CDR3 DNA sequence: TGTGCCAGCAGCTTTAGACAGGGTAAAAATGAGCAGTTCTTC. Translating it yields CASSFRQGKNEQFF.

The chain employs TRBV5-1 and TRBJ2-1; D perhaps matches TRBD2 (6 bases). The CDR3 loop spans 14 amino acids. The germline gives CDR1 SGHRS, CDR2 YFSETQ. The V and J ends lost 0 bases and 7 bases respectively, with 11 bases between them. The CDR3, as DNA: TGCGCCAGCAGCTTGGGACTAGAGGCGAATGAGCAGTTCTTC. This codes for CASSLGLEANEQFF.

The J gene is TRBJ1-2, the V gene TRBV5-1; 8 positions match TRBD1. The CDR3 is 16 amino acids. Trimming removed 4 bases from V and 1 base from J; junction bases left unmatched: 9. From germline, CDR1 is SGHRS and CDR2 YFSETQ. CDR3 bases: TGCGCCAGCAGCCGACGACAGGGGTCAGATAACTATGGCTACACCTTC. Its protein product is CASSRRQGSDNYGYTF.

This chain connects TRBV28 to TRBJ1-4, with D unresolved. Germline lookup yields CDR1 MDHEN and CDR2 SYDVKM. The CDR3 spans 14 residues. Trimming took 6 bases from V and 4 from J, leaving 12 bases between them. The CDR3, as DNA: TGTGCCAGCAGCTCCCCGGACGATAATGAAAAACTGTTTTTT. This sequence encodes CASSSPDDNEKLFF.

The rearrangement joins TRBV4-2 to TRBJ1-1, with 10 bases fitting TRBD1. There are 16 residues in the CDR3. V shed 1 base, J shed 5 bases, and the junction held 7 bases outside the gene matches. Germline CDR1 is LGHNA and CDR2 is YNFKEQ. CDR3 bases: TGTGCCAGCAGCCAAGTGGGGACAGGGGATAGGACTGAAGCTTTCTTT. Translating it yields CASSQVGTGDRTEAFF.

The chain is built from TRBV6-5 and TRBJ1-3, with TRBD1 as a possible D gene (5 bases). This CDR3 has 14 amino acids. V lost 8 bases and J lost 2, with 13 bases in between. The germline gives CDR1 MNHEY, CDR2 SVGAGI. The CDR3 loop reads CASGRDPTGNTIYF. CDR3 in DNA: TGTGCCAGCGGCAGGGATCCGACTGGAAACACCATATATTTT.

The chain joins TRBV5-8 to TRBJ1-1; 9 bases are shared with TRBD1. Trimming at V came to 4 bases and at J to 7 bases, leaving 8 bases not matched to a gene. CDR1 is SGHTS, CDR2 YDEGEE, per germline. The CDR3 runs 14 residues. CDR3 sequence: CASSKGQGEGEAFF. Written as DNA, the CDR3 is TGTGCCAGCAGCAAGGGACAGGGAGAGGGTGAAGCTTTCTTT.

The chain uses TRBV5-1 and TRBJ2-7; 8 positions agree with TRBD2. V trimming: 2 bases; J trimming: 3 bases; junction bases outside the gene matches: 4. CDR3 size: 14 residues. The germline V gene has CDR1 SGHRS and CDR2 YFSETQ. Here the CDR3 DNA reads TGCGCCAGCAGCTTCGGGGGGGCTGGCTACGAGCAGTACTTC. Translating gives CASSFGGAGYEQYF.

The rearrangement links TRBV18 to TRBJ2-7; tentative D call: TRBD2 (5 bases). This CDR3 contains 15 residues. The V gene's germline CDR1 is KGHSH and CDR2 LQKENI. Trimming removed 2 bases at V and 4 bases at J, with 15 bases between. The CDR3 sequence is CASSPTPGGGYEQYF. The CDR3 DNA sequence: TGTGCCAGCTCACCAACCCCAGGAGGAGGTTACGAGCAGTACTTC.

The V gene is TRBV18, the J gene TRBJ1-5; 8 bases map to TRBD1. The germline CDR1 and CDR2 sequences are KGHSH and LQKENI. The ends lost 6 bases at V and 7 bases at J; junction bases unmatched: 8. This CDR3 spans 14 amino acids. The chain's CDR3 is CASSLTGERQPQHF. The CDR3 DNA is TGTGCCAGCTCGCTGACAGGGGAACGCCAGCCCCAGCATTTT.